The clone carrying this T cell receptor (beta chain) was picked up many times. Antigen specificity is unknown. A single run covered 15-18 subjects with over 170 million TCR-beta sequences. TCRdb called the 5' RACE reads again in MiXCR, with one record for every CDR3 protein. The profile shows roughly 32,000 distinct CDR3 sequences, 5.5% to 7% of them singletons. The CDR3 consists of 14 residues. The ends lost 7 bases at V and 6 bases at J; junction bases unmatched: 10. Germline loops: CDR1 LNHDA, CDR2 SQIVND (reference sequence). Sorted libraries drew on around 1 million CD4+ or CD8+ T cells. This entry is derived from a study of neurological immune-mediated disorders. General study points: HTLV-1-associated myelopathy displayed the greatest TCR clonal expansion, and multiple sclerosis exhibited the smallest, lower than that of healthy controls.

This chain joins TRBV19 and TRBJ2-7; 9 nucleotides align to TRBD1. The origin of this receptor is a woman aged 45-65 years in good health. The sequenced sample consisted of CD4+ T cells from blood. The CDR3 bases are TGTGCCAGTAAAACTAACAGGGGGCGCGGCGAGCAGTACTTC. Translation: CASKTNRGRGEQYF.